These 9 T cell receptor beta chains were sequenced from one sample in a study of T cell repertoires in cytomegalovirus infection. Their target antigens are unknown. Each CDR3 protein gets one entry after TCRdb re-called the reads with MiXCR. This sample has just over 450,000 distinct CDR3 sequences; under 45% occur once, and the top ten carry around 45%. The sample here was cultured PBMCs, taken from culture after CMV antigen stimulation. These receptors all stem from a human donor in good health (CMV status not recorded). Some clones in this sample may be carry-over from other donors' samples.

Comment on this clonotype: A much larger clone differs by one base, so this may be a read error. This chain joins TRBV7-6 and TRBJ2-3, with no clear D. Between the trimmed V and J ends, which lost 4 bases and 1 base, there was a span of 6 bases. Looked up from germline, CDR1 is SGHVS and CDR2 is FNYEAQ. The CDR3 spans 13 residues. The CDR3 sequence: CASSSDRTDTQYF. CDR3 coding DNA: TGTGCCAGCAGCTCGGACCGCACAGATACGCAGTATTTT.

The chain combines TRBV19 with TRBJ2-1, with 10 bases matching TRBD2. Per the germline V gene, CDR1 is LNHDA and CDR2 is SQIVND (reference sequence). V lost 5 bases, J lost 5 bases, and 6 bases stayed unmatched. The CDR3 length is 15 residues. The CDR3 protein is CASSARTSGNNEQFF. The CDR3 DNA reads as TGTGCCAGTAGTGCCCGGACTAGCGGTAACAATGAGCAGTTCTTC.

CDR3 DNA sequence: TGTGCCATCAGTGAGACGGACGAGCAGTACTTC. Its translation is CAISETDEQYF. The V gene is TRBV10-3, the J gene TRBJ2-7; unclear D gene. V lost 2 bases and J lost 5, with 4 bases in between. Germline V gene lookup returns CDR1 ENHRY and CDR2 SYGVKD. CDR3 length: 11 residues.

This clonotype was counted once. This chain connects TRBV7-8 to TRBJ1-1, with 9 bases matching TRBD1. From germline, CDR1 is SGHVS and CDR2 FQNEAQ. J lost 0 bases, V lost 2 bases, and 10 bases had no gene match. The CDR3 spans 18 residues. The CDR3 DNA sequence: TGTGCCAGCAGCTTAATTGGGACAGGGCCCTTTATGAACACTGAAGCTTTCTTT. It translates to CASSLIGTGPFMNTEAFF.

CDR3 sequence (DNA): TGTGCCAGCAGGTCGTCCCGGGACGGCTACACCTTC. This sequence encodes CASRSSRDGYTF. V gene TRBV5-6 combines with J gene TRBJ1-2, with D perhaps matching TRBD1 (5 bases). CDR1 SGHDT and CDR2 YYEEEE come from the germline V gene. This CDR3 has 12 amino acids. Trimming shortened V by 5 bases and J by 8 bases, and 13 bases separated the two germline ends.

This clonotype was picked up a small number of times. The chain combines TRBV7-2 with TRBJ2-3, with D hard to call. From germline, CDR1 is SGHTA and CDR2 FQGNSA. The V end lost 5 bases, the J end lost 1 base, and 7 bases lay between the germline ends. There are 13 residues in the CDR3. CDR3 amino acids: CASSAERTDTQYF. The CDR3, as DNA: TGTGCCAGCAGCGCCGAGCGCACAGATACGCAGTATTTT.

This chain uses TRBV7-2 with TRBJ2-7; maybe TRBD2 (5 bases). There are 16 residues in the CDR3. Germline CDR1 and CDR2: SGHTA and FQGNSA. Trimming shortened V by 1 base and J by 1 base, and 14 bases separated the two germline ends. CDR3 sequence (DNA): TGTGCCAGCAGCTTAGATTACGGACTCCGGTCCTACGAGCAGTACTTC. Its protein is CASSLDYGLRSYEQYF.

This clonotype was detected many times. V and J are TRBV7-2 and TRBJ2-6; 8 positions match TRBD2. V lost 5 bases and J lost 0; bases outside the gene matches: 12. Germline CDR1 and CDR2: SGHTA and FQGNSA. The CDR3 runs 19 residues. The CDR3 sequence: CASSPRAGGQNSGANVLTF. DNA of the CDR3: TGTGCCAGCAGCCCCCGTGCGGGAGGCCAAAACTCTGGGGCCAACGTCCTGACTTTC.

This chain connects TRBV6-2 or TRBV6-3 to TRBJ1-4; no definite D call. V lost 8 bases and J 8 bases, leaving 18 bases between the germline ends. This CDR3 region has 14 residues. From germline, CDR1 is MNHEY and CDR2 SVGEGT. The CDR3 loop reads CASQDRVTDEKLFF. The CDR3 coding sequence is TGTGCCAGCCAGGACCGGGTCACCGACGAAAAACTGTTTTTT.